The entry below gives a single T cell receptor beta chain sequence along with its context. The antigen is undetermined. This sample stems from a study of T cells in narcolepsy. Study-wide background: Healthy controls were enrolled alongside patients with narcolepsy type 1 or type 2. Points from the study as a whole: Autoreactive HCRT-specific and TRIB2-specific clonotypes were marked in same-patient CSF-versus-blood CD4+ comparisons. Autoreactive clonotypes reportedly recurred in blood of same and different patients, not controls. Some memory CD4+ repertoires had no autoreactive clone sequences.

V shed 5 bases, J shed 2 bases, and the junction held 6 bases outside the gene matches. The CDR3 runs to 15 residues. Looked up from germline, CDR1 is MNHEY and CDR2 is SVGAGI. The repertoire was sequenced with immunoSEQ multiplex PCR; TCRdb's copy has only in-frame clones and lacks some. In the table there are around 19,000 clones, roughly 87% of which are singletons. The J gene is TRBJ2-7, the V gene TRBV6-5; TRBD1 matches at 10 bases. Sequencing input: memory (CD45RA-) CD4+ T cells from blood. The source is a human donor in good health. CDR3 region: CASSRGGQGTYEQYF. In DNA, the CDR3 is TGTGCCAGCAGTCGTGGGGGACAGGGGACCTACGAGCAGTACTTC.